A selection of T cell receptor beta chains follows, all from one sample in a study of CD8 T cells in ankylosing spondylitis. TCRdb re-called the 5' RACE reads with MiXCR, one entry per CDR3 protein. The sample gives roughly 220,000 distinct CDR3 sequences, approximately 20% of which show up once; about 42% is in the top ten. Sequencing used blood, either unsorted or a sorted T cell fraction (not recorded which). The receptors stem from a male donor with ankylosing spondylitis. CDR3s include the opening cysteine and the closing phenylalanine or tryptophan. Each record gives: D gene, J gene, V gene, CDR3 protein. A D gene is named only where the DNA matches it firmly.

TRBD2	TRBJ2-2	TRBV5-1	CASSLRLAGGNTGELFF
.	TRBJ2-7	TRBV27	CASSLGRVYEQYF
TRBD2	TRBJ2-3	TRBV20-1	CSASREREWGTDTQYF
TRBD2	TRBJ2-2	TRBV13	CASSARLAGAGGELFF
TRBD2	TRBJ2-1	TRBV7-9	CASSFGLSGSHEQFF
.	TRBJ2-3	TRBV7-9	CASSLVIDTQYF
TRBD2	TRBJ2-1	TRBV11-1	CASSHLAGEDWEQFF
TRBD2	TRBJ2-7	TRBV5-1	CASSLVSSGRHSDEQYF
.	TRBJ2-2	TRBV19	CASSPFLGDTNTGELFF
.	TRBJ1-4	TRBV19	CASNAGTDEKLFF
.	TRBJ1-1	TRBV20-1	CSVGGAEAFF
TRBD2	TRBJ2-3	TRBV7-3	CASSLGDYQTDTQYF
TRBD1	TRBJ2-5	TRBV28	CASSPGTVQETQYF
.	TRBJ1-2	TRBV20-1	CSARDSRGSYGYTF
.	TRBJ2-5	TRBV9	CASSVWSGETQYF
.	TRBJ2-7	TRBV5-1	CASSLGHQGGSYEQYF
TRBD1	TRBJ1-2	TRBV27	CASSPGQGDYGYTF
.	TRBJ2-1	TRBV25-1	CASSELGYGVADEQFF
.	TRBJ1-5	TRBV10-3	CAISESEPSNQPQHF
.	TRBJ1-6	TRBV21-1	CASSKARSPYNSPLHF
.	TRBJ2-1	TRBV10-3	CATSGVYNEQFF
.	TRBJ2-3	TRBV7-3	CASSLYPPDTQYF
TRBD1	TRBJ2-1	TRBV4-1	CASSPGTGLNEQFF
.	TRBJ2-7	TRBV4-3	CASSQDRTYYEQYF
TRBD1	TRBJ1-4	TRBV4-3	CASSYGQDQTNEKLFF
TRBD2	TRBJ2-2	TRBV12-3/TRBV12-4	CASSLVAGELFF
.	TRBJ1-5	TRBV6-1	CAIQDPRQPQHF
.	TRBJ2-6	TRBV7-8	CASSTGTGANVLTF
TRBD1	TRBJ2-7	TRBV6-5	CASISLGQVSYEQYF